The T cell receptor beta chain described here comes from a study of T cell responses to AZD1222 COVID-19 vaccine. Sequencing used immunoSEQ multiplex PCR; TCRdb keeps in-frame clones, though not all of them. The sample records 100,000 to 150,000 clones, approximately 89% being singletons. Study-wide results and limits: Donors were chiefly white British, with a greater number of females, and clonal diversity was perhaps underestimated. Spike-specific TCRs gained breadth and depth after people received two AZD1222 doses.

This clone came up once. What it binds is not known. The CDR3 loop spans 18 amino acids. Trimming removed 5 bases from V and 2 bases from J; junction bases left unmatched: 9. Germline lookup yields CDR1 LGHNA and CDR2 YNFKEQ. The chain is built from TRBV4-2 and TRBJ2-1; TRBD2 aligns across 13 bases. The clonotype was recovered from an adult in good health. The sequencing used peripheral blood, collected on day 0 of AZD1222 vaccination. CDR3 nucleotides: TGTGCCAGCAGCAAGATACCGGGACTAGCGGGGACCTACAATGAGCAGTTCTTC. The encoded protein is CASSKIPGLAGTYNEQFF.